The 27 T cell receptor beta chains below were found in one sample sequenced in a study of T-cell memory formation after mild COVID-19. TCRdb itself ran the 5' RACE reads through MiXCR, one entry per CDR3 protein. Of about 350,000 distinct CDR3 sequences in the sample, roughly 20% were seen once. Sequencing was done on a sample of PBMCs or a T cell subset sorted from them (not recorded which). These TCRs come from a man younger than 35 who had mild COVID-19 (a few samples of this study predate the infection). Cell type and time point are not known.

The chain recombines TRBV20-1 with TRBJ1-6, with TRBD1 identical over 7 bases. CDR3 length: 15 residues. Looked up from germline, CDR1 is DFQATT and CDR2 is SNEGSKA (reference sequence). The V segment lost 2 bases and the J segment 9 bases; nucleotides outside the gene matches: 10. CDR3 sequence reads: CSARPSDRALSPLHF. In nucleotides, the CDR3 is TGCAGTGCTAGACCCAGCGACAGGGCACTTTCACCCCTCCACTTT.

This clonotype showed up just a few times. This chain uses TRBV12-3 or TRBV12-4 with TRBJ1-1, with TRBD1 matching 8 bases. The CDR3 is 14 amino acids. V shed 2 bases, J shed 5 bases, and the junction held 4 bases outside the gene matches. The CDR3 DNA sequence: TGTGCCAGCAGTTTACAGGGGGCGCTTACTGAAGCTTTCTTT. Translating it yields CASSLQGALTEAFF.

CDR3: CASSTTLVVEQFF. For the CDR3, the DNA is TGTGCCAGTAGCACCACCTTGGTTGTTGAGCAGTTCTTC. This chain joins TRBV19 and TRBJ2-1; D is ambiguous. Trimming left V 6 bases short and J 9 bases short, with 15 bases between. The CDR3 runs to 13 residues. Germline V CDR1 and CDR2: LNHDA, SQIVND (reference sequence).

The chain has TRBV10-2 and TRBJ1-2; TRBD1 aligns across 10 bases. The CDR3 spans 15 residues. Trimming at V came to 2 bases and at J to 8 bases, leaving 8 bases not matched to a gene. Germline V CDR1 and CDR2: WSHSY, SAAADI. In nucleotides, the CDR3 is TGCGCCAGCAGTGAGCCGGGACAGGGGCAATCAGGCTACACCTTC. Encoded protein: CASSEPGQGQSGYTF.

Here the CDR3 DNA reads TGTGCCAGCAGCGTAGGTCCAACCGCAGGGGGTAGAGATGGCTACACCTTC. Translated, it gives CASSVGPTAGGRDGYTF. The J gene is TRBJ1-2, the V gene TRBV9, with 7 bases matching TRBD1. The ends lost 0 bases at V and 6 bases at J; junction bases unmatched: 14. CDR1 is SGDLS and CDR2 is YYNGEE in the germline V gene. The CDR3 has 17 amino acids.

This clonotype turned up a few times. This chain connects TRBV7-2 to TRBJ1-1; possible D gene TRBD1, 6 bases. CDR3 length: 14 residues. Germline V gives CDR1 SGHTA, CDR2 FQGNSA. V was trimmed by 3 bases and J by 7 bases, leaving 15 bases between them. The CDR3 reads CASSFRGAVGEAFF. For the CDR3, the DNA is TGTGCCAGCAGCTTCCGGGGGGCGGTGGGTGAAGCTTTCTTT.

The genes are TRBV5-1 and TRBJ1-2; D perhaps matches TRBD1 (6 bases). Germline CDR1 SGHRS, CDR2 YFSETQ. The CDR3 is 16 residues long. Trimming cost V 1 base and J 9 bases, with 22 bases left between them. CDR3: CASSLSGGTDPTSYTF. The CDR3 nucleotides read TGCGCCAGCAGCTTGTCCGGGGGCACCGACCCCACGAGCTACACCTTC.

The genes are TRBV27 and TRBJ1-5; unclear D gene. The CDR3 consists of 15 residues. Germline V gene sequence: CDR1 MNHEY, CDR2 SMNVEV (reference sequence). V was trimmed by 0 bases and J by 5 bases, leaving 11 bases between them. For the CDR3, the DNA is TGTGCCAGCAGTTTATCGGCCAGTCCCGATCAGCCCCAGCATTTT. Protein: CASSLSASPDQPQHF.

The J gene is TRBJ2-3, the V gene TRBV28; D remains unclear. Germline CDR1 and CDR2: MDHEN and SYDVKM. The CDR3 runs 13 residues. The ends were cut back, 3 bases at V and 9 bases at J, with 13 bases in the middle. This chain's CDR3 is CASSLATWGTQYF. The CDR3, as DNA: TGTGCCAGCAGTTTGGCGACCTGGGGAACGCAGTATTTT.

This clonotype has only a few counts. The CDR3 DNA follows: TGTGCCAGCAGCTTGCAGGGTCAGGGCACTGAAGCTTTCTTT. The encoded protein is CASSLQGQGTEAFF. The rearrangement joins TRBV7-9 to TRBJ1-1; weak D call: TRBD1 (5 bases). V lost 3 bases, J lost 4 bases, and 12 bases lay in between. CDR3 size: 14 residues. From germline, CDR1 is SEHNR and CDR2 FQNEAQ (reference sequence).

This clonotype turned up a few times. DNA for the CDR3: TGTGCCAGCGACCCGGGCACCACCACGGATGAGCAGTTCTTC. It encodes CASDPGTTTDEQFF. The V call is TRBV9, the J call TRBJ2-1; no reliable D call. The V end was cut by 7 bases, the J end by 8 bases, with 19 bases between. This CDR3 spans 14 amino acids. Germline loops: CDR1 SGDLS, CDR2 YYNGEE.

The chain links TRBV4-3 to TRBJ1-2, with TRBD1 as a possible D gene (5 bases). Trimming left V 4 bases short and J 4 bases short, with 13 bases between. The germline gives CDR1 LGHNA, CDR2 YSLEER. The CDR3 has 14 residues. The CDR3: CASSLGTDSYGYTF. The CDR3 nucleotides are TGCGCCAGCAGCCTAGGGACCGACTCCTATGGCTACACCTTC.

The chain couples TRBV5-1 to TRBJ1-6; 8 bases align to TRBD1. V dropped 0 bases and J dropped 9; count of bases not matched to a gene: 5. This CDR3 comprises 15 residues. Germline assignment: CDR1 SGHRS and CDR2 YFSETQ. Here the CDR3 DNA reads TGCGCCAGCAGCTTGGTAGGGACAGGATCTTCACCCCTCCACTTT. It encodes CASSLVGTGSSPLHF.

The V gene is TRBV4-3, the J gene TRBJ2-3; 9 bases are a match to TRBD2. Trimming took 1 base from V and 0 from J; bases not matched to a gene: 2. The germline V gene encodes CDR1 LGHNA and CDR2 YSLEER. CDR3 length: 16 amino acids. The CDR3 nucleotides are TGCGCCAGCAGCCAAGGGGCGGGGGGGAGCACAGATACGCAGTATTTT. It yields the protein CASSQGAGGSTDTQYF.

The chain employs TRBV11-2 and TRBJ2-5; D may be TRBD1 (6 bases). This CDR3 is built from 16 residues. Germline V gives CDR1 SGHAT, CDR2 FQNNGV. V lost 3 bases and J lost 3, with 17 bases in between. This CDR3 is CASSFGRQGREETQYF. The DNA of the CDR3 is TGTGCCAGCAGCTTTGGGCGCCAGGGGCGCGAAGAGACCCAGTACTTC. The variable domain in full, completed from reference TRBV11-2 and TRBJ2-5, reads EAGVAQSPRYKIIEKRQSVAFWCNPISGHATLYWYQQILGQGPKLLIQFQNNGVVDDSQLPKDRFSAERLKGVDSTLKIQPAKLEDSAVYLCASSFGRQGREETQYFGPGTRLLVL.

This chain uses TRBV5-1 with TRBJ1-1; perhaps TRBD1 as D (5 bases). The germline CDR1 and CDR2 sequences are SGHRS and YFSETQ. V lost 0 bases and J lost 1, with 10 bases in between. CDR3 length: 15 amino acids. The chain's CDR3 is CASSLAPDTNTEAFF. CDR3 in DNA: TGCGCCAGCAGCTTGGCCCCGGACACGAACACTGAAGCTTTCTTT.

The V gene is TRBV5-1, the J gene TRBJ2-1; possible D gene TRBD1, 6 bases. Per germline, CDR1 SGHRS and CDR2 YFSETQ. The CDR3 contains 18 residues. V was pared by 1 base and J by 0 bases, with 17 bases between. The CDR3 loop is CASSLRIVGATSYNEQFF. The DNA of the CDR3 is TGCGCCAGCAGCTTGCGGATTGTGGGGGCCACCTCCTACAATGAGCAGTTCTTC.

The chain combines TRBV11-2 with TRBJ1-2, with D perhaps TRBD1 (6 bases). V lost 5 bases, J lost 8 bases, and 18 bases lay in between. This CDR3 has 14 amino acids. From germline, CDR1 is SGHAT and CDR2 FQNNGV. CDR3 protein: CASSKNRVSLGYTF. The CDR3 nucleotides read TGTGCCAGCAGCAAGAACAGGGTTTCACTCGGCTACACCTTC.

The table lists this clonotype with a few counts. The CDR3 DNA sequence: TGCGCCAGCAGCTTCATACCCGGGGGGTACGAGCAGTACTTC. Translating gives CASSFIPGGYEQYF. The chain carries TRBV5-1 and TRBJ2-7; 7 bases line up with TRBD2. Unmatched junction bases numbered 6, after V lost 2 bases and J lost 4 bases. CDR1 is SGHRS and CDR2 is YFSETQ in the germline V gene. The CDR3 is 14 residues long.

The V and J genes are TRBV6-1 and TRBJ1-2, with D tentatively TRBD1 (6 bases). Trimming took off 5 bases at V and 0 bases at J, with 10 bases between the two ends. Germline values: CDR1 MNHNS, CDR2 SASEGT. The CDR3 has 14 amino acids. Written as DNA, the CDR3 is TGTGCCAGCAGTCGACAGGAAGCTAACTATGGCTACACCTTC. Protein: CASSRQEANYGYTF.

V and J are TRBV5-4 and TRBJ2-1; D not resolved. Germline CDR1 SGHNT, CDR2 YYREEE (reference sequence). CDR3 length: 14 amino acids. Trimming stripped 0 bases from V and 9 bases from J, with 13 bases between. CDR3 protein: CASSLVTSPGEQFF. The CDR3 DNA is TGTGCCAGCAGCTTGGTGACTTCCCCGGGTGAGCAGTTCTTC.

This clonotype was seen a few times. CDR3 DNA: TGCGCCAGCAGCTTGGTTACAGGGGGCGCATATACGCAGTATTTT. It is translated as CASSLVTGGAYTQYF. The J gene is TRBJ2-3, the V gene TRBV5-1; 9 nucleotides align to TRBD1. The CDR3 runs to 15 residues. Germline V gene data show CDR1 as SGHRS and CDR2 as YFSETQ. V was pared by 0 bases and J by 7 bases, with 6 bases of the junction left unmatched.

There are a few counts of this clonotype. This sequence joins TRBV2 and TRBJ1-1; no definite D call. There are 12 residues in the CDR3. Germline CDR1 SNHLY, CDR2 FYNNEI. Trimming removed 2 bases from V and 11 bases from J, with 12 bases in between. The DNA of the CDR3 is TGTGCCAGCAGTGAACTCTCCACGAGGGCTTTCTTT. Protein: CASSELSTRAFF.

This clonotype has more than one count but fewer than ten. This chain uses TRBV7-8 with TRBJ2-3, with D uncertain. Per germline, CDR1 SGHVS and CDR2 FQNEAQ. Trimming pared 5 bases from V and 3 bases from J, leaving 9 bases between. The length of the CDR3 is 13 residues. The CDR3 reads CASSQPPTDTQYF. CDR3 in DNA: TGTGCCAGCAGCCAGCCCCCTACAGATACGCAGTATTTT. Drawing the rest from reference TRBV7-8 and TRBJ2-3, the complete variable domain is GAGVSQSPRYKVAKRGQDVALRCDPISGHVSLFWYQQALGQGPEFLTYFQNEAQLDKSGLPSDRFFAERPEGSVSTLKIQRTQQEDSAVYLCASSQPPTDTQYFGPGTRLTVL.

This chain uses TRBV11-2 with TRBJ1-6, with 9 bases that match TRBD1. Germline-derived CDR1 and CDR2 are SGHAT and FQNNGV. CDR3 length: 18 residues. Unmatched junction bases numbered 16, after V lost 5 bases and J lost 8 bases. In DNA, the CDR3 is TGTGCCAGCAGCGCCCATAGACGCCTCACAGGGGGCGATTCACCCCTCCACTTT. Protein product: CASSAHRRLTGGDSPLHF. The complete variable domain, with remaining parts taken from reference TRBV11-2 and TRBJ1-6, reads EAGVAQSPRYKIIEKRQSVAFWCNPISGHATLYWYQQILGQGPKLLIQFQNNGVVDDSQLPKDRFSAERLKGVDSTLKIQPAKLEDSAVYLCASSAHRRLTGGDSPLHFGNGTRLTVT.

There are a few counts of this clonotype. This chain joins TRBV11-2 and TRBJ1-2, with 7 nucleotides matching TRBD1. Germline loops: CDR1 SGHAT, CDR2 FQNNGV. The CDR3 is 15 amino acids. Trimming at V came to 5 bases and at J to 6 bases, leaving 12 bases not matched to a gene. For the CDR3, the DNA is TGTGCCAGCAGCGGACTGGACAGGACAGCGAATGGCTACACCTTC. This codes for CASSGLDRTANGYTF.

This chain links TRBV12-3 or TRBV12-4 with TRBJ2-3; 9 bases map to TRBD2. CDR3 size: 13 residues. After removal of 11 bases from V and 8 bases from J, the junction contained 11 bases not matched to a gene. As DNA, the CDR3 is TGTGCCGTTAGGGCTAGCGGGGATGGTACGCAGTATTTT. Amino acids: CAVRASGDGTQYF.